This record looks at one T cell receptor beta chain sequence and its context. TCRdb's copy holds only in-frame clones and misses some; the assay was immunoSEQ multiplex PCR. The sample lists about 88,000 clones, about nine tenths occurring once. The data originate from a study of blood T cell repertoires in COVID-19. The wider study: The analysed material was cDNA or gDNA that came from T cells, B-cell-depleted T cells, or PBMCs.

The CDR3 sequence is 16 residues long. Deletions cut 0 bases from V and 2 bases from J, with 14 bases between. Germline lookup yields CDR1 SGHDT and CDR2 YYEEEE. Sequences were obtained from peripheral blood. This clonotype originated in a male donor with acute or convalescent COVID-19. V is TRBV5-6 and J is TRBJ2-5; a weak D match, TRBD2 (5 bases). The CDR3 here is CASSLAGSGVQETQYF. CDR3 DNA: TGTGCCAGCAGCTTGGCTGGGTCCGGGGTGCAAGAGACCCAGTACTTC.